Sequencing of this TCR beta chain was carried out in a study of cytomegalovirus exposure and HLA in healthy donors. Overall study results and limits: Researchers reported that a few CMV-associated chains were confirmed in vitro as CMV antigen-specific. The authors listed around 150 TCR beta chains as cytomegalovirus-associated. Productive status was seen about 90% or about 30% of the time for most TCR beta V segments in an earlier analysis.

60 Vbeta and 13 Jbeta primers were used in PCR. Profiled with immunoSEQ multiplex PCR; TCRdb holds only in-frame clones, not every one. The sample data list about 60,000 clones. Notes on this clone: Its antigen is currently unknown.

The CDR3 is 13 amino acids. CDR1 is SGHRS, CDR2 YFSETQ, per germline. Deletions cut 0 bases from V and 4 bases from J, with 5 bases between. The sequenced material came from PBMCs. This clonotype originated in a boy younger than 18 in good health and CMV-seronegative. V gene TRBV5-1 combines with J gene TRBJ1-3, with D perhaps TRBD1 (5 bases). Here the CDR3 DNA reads TGCGCCAGCAGCTTGGACAGGGGAAACACCATATATTTT. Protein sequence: CASSLDRGNTIYF.